This TCR beta chain was sequenced in a study of regulatory T cells in long-lasting Graves disease. This clonotype has more than one count but fewer than ten. The time point here: newly diagnosed GD, antithyroid drugs for less than 3 months. The TCR library was made from RNA extracted from PBMCs. American Thyroid Association guidelines were used to diagnose Graves' disease. Library construction for TCR beta used iRepertoire HTBI primers and Arm-PCR of CDR3 regions. In TCRdb, the multiplex PCR reads were re-called with MiXCR into one record per CDR3 protein. The repertoire holds fewer than 550,000 distinct CDR3 sequences, with roughly 16% as singletons. Germline-derived CDR1 and CDR2 are SQVTM and ANQGSEA. The CDR3 has 13 amino acids. The ends were cut back, 8 bases at V and 7 bases at J, with 20 bases in the middle. The same data also contributed to another study, on T cells in Graves' hyperthyroidism and ophthalmopathy. This second report adds: Based on clinical symptoms, serum thyroxine and TRAb, thyroid ultrasound and orbital computed tomography, diagnoses were reached.

The sequencing used peripheral blood mononuclear cells (PBMCs), collected at new diagnosis, from a patient treated with antithyroid drugs. The source is a woman between 40 and 65 years old with Graves disease. J is TRBJ1-1 and V is TRBV29-1; maybe TRBD1 (6 bases). The CDR3 DNA reads TGCAGCATAAAGAAAACAGGGTCTAGTGAAGCTTTCTTT. It yields the protein CSIKKTGSSEAFF.